The clone carrying this TCR beta chain was recorded many times. Its antigen is currently unknown. This sample is drawn from a study of T cells in Graves' hyperthyroidism and ophthalmopathy. General observations from the study: Blood also held most thyroid clonotypes expanded beyond 0.001.

From RNA transcripts, TCR beta CDR3 regions were amplified. The TCR CDR3 was amplified in a first-round RT-PCR using the HTBI primer set. Using its own MiXCR run on the multiplex PCR reads, TCRdb lists one record per CDR3 protein. The table records 250,000 or so distinct CDR3 sequences, 13% to 15% of them present only once. V lost 7 bases and J lost 2, with 12 bases in between. The CDR3 is made up of 13 amino acids. CDR1 and CDR2 (germline): SNHLY, FYNNEI. Sample collection date corresponds to first hyperthyroidism diagnosis, prior to any ophthalmopathy symptoms. This receptor was identified in a woman aged 40 to 50 with Graves' hyperthyroidism that later progressed to Graves' ophthalmopathy. Sequencing used blood. V usage is TRBV2 and J usage is TRBJ2-7; TRBD2 might be the D (5 bases). This CDR3 reads CASTEDWAYEQYF. For the CDR3, the DNA is TGTGCCAGCACTGAGGACTGGGCCTACGAGCAGTACTTC.